The present T cell receptor (beta chain) was sequenced within a study of technical replicates of blood from several donors. TCRdb's table, derived via immunoSEQ multiplex PCR, lists solely in-frame clones and lacks some. The sample yields tens of thousands of clones, 93% seen once. CDR3 length equals 14 residues. Germline V lookup: CDR1 SGDLS, CDR2 YYNGEE. J lost 7 bases, V lost 0 bases, and 4 bases had no gene match. The chain carries TRBV9 and TRBJ1-5, with 7 bases matching TRBD1. The receptor's source is a human donor in good health. The specimen sequenced was T cells isolated from PBMCs. CDR3 nucleotide sequence: TGTGCCAGCAGCGTAGGCAGGGGGAACCAGCCCCAGCATTTT. Translated: CASSVGRGNQPQHF.